This T cell receptor beta chain was retrieved from a study of blood T cell repertoires in COVID-19 (TCRdb year 2020). With respect to the entire study: The collaborator samples originated in the United States, Italy and Spain and spanned the acute and convalescent phases of COVID-19. The material from the prospective study consisted of cDNA or gDNA derived from T cells, B-cell-depleted T cells, or PBMCs. Subjects who had been exposed to COVID-19, were actively infected with it, or had recovered from it provided the deeply sampled blood TCRbeta repertoires that made up the dataset. A freely available public database, intended as a resource for researchers studying the immune response to SARS-CoV-2, is where the repertoires were released. The samples were drawn from the first 160 participants of the ongoing ImmuneRACE study and from 1,254 subjects provided by 6 global collaborators. The sample metadata nearly always contained a de-identified subject ID, COVID-19 status, age in years and sex. Where HLA class I and class II types were available, the types were taken from metadata supplied by the sample provider, not from assay-based typing. Study-level results and caveats: The amount of clinical and demographic metadata varied by source and participant and was provided uncurated.

From a lookup of the germline V gene, CDR1 and CDR2 are SGHRS and YFSETQ. Taken from cysteine to phenylalanine, the CDR3 has 14 residues. Kept here is only the CDR3 DNA, which spans 42 bases and is read in frame from base 1. V loses 4 bases at its end and J loses 2 bases; junction bases beyond the gene matches: 6. Whole blood was collected in K2EDTA tubes by collaborating institutions according to the institutions' own protocols. For TCRbeta analysis, collaborators shipped samples in one of three forms: frozen whole blood, isolated PBMCs, or DNA extracted from either of those sample types. A note on this clone: Its antigen is not yet known. No per-base quality is available; no much larger clone lies one base away.

The immunoSEQ Assay, a bias-controlled multiplex PCR, was used to amplify TCRbeta CDR3 regions from genomic DNA. On the authors' methods: The number of nucleated cells in each sample was estimated by amplification of reference gene primers within the assay. To quantify the absolute abundance of each unique TCRbeta CDR3 rearrangement, sequence reads were collapsed and filtered. For each sample, productive Simpson clonality was calculated as the square root of Simpson's diversity index across productive rearrangements. What TCRdb holds here is the immuneACCESS table cut down to in-frame rearrangements. Part of the clones is not present; checked against another copy, under half of the missing clones reflect an unresolved V gene, and the others are unexplained. That table is the source of V, J and clone size, and D and trimming were worked out from the DNA. This sample gives roughly 150,000 clones in total; more than 60% of them show up just once. Approximately 8% of the sample is in the top ten clones.

In this chain, TRBV5-1 is recombined with TRBJ2-7, and TRBD1 matches 7 of the central bases. The TCR comes from a man aged 55-75 years with acute or convalescent COVID-19. Sample: peripheral blood. The CDR3 corresponds to CASSPDRLPYEQYF. At the DNA level, the sequence is TGCGCCAGCAGCCCGGACAGGCTCCCCTACGAGCAGTACTTC.